In this sample, the clone carrying this T cell receptor (beta chain) is medium-sized. The antigen remains unidentified. CDR3 length equals 12 residues. Germline CDR1 reads SGHVS; CDR2 reads FQNEAQ. V lost 4 bases to trimming and J lost 4 bases, with 6 bases between them. PBMCs stored at -80 C, numbering 2 million, were the origin of the unsorted libraries. Synthesis of cDNA was accomplished via 5'RACE employing 10-nucleotide random UMIs. TCRdb reanalysed the 5' RACE reads using MiXCR and keeps one entry per CDR3 protein. This table has 20,000 to 25,000 distinct CDR3 sequences, roughly 15% appearing once. These data originate in a study of neurological immune-mediated disorders. Study-wide results and caveats: No CDR3 amino acid sequences were shared by expanded clones across subjects, suggesting private repertoires in all groups.

This chain uses TRBV7-8 with TRBJ2-3, with D maybe TRBD2 (6 bases). The source is a female donor with HTLV-1-associated myelopathy (HAM/TSP). The specimen was PBMCs. The CDR3 loop reads CASSSGADTQYF. The DNA for the CDR3 is TGTGCCAGCAGCTCGGGGGCAGATACGCAGTATTTT.